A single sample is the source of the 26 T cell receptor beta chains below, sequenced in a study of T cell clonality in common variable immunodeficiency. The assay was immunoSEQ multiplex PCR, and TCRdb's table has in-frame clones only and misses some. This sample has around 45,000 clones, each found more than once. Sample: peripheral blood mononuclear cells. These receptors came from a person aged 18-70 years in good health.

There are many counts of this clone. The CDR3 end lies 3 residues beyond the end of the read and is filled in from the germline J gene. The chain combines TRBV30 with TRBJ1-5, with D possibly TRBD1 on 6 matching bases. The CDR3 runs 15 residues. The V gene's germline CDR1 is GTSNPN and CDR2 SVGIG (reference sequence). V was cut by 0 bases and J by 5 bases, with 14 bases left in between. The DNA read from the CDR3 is TGTGCCTGGAGTGTACCAGGCAGGGGAGATCAGCCC. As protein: CAWSVPGRGDQP. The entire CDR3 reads CAWSVPGRGDQPQHF.

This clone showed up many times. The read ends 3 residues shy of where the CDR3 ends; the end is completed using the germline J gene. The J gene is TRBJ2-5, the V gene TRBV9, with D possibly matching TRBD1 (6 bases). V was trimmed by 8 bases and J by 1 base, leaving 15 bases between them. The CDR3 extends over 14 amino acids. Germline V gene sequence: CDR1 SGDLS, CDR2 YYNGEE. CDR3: CARAMDSPQETQYF. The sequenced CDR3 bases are TGTGCCAGGGCAATGGACAGTCCCCAAGAGACC.

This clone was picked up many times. The CDR3 loop is CASSFAGNQPQHF. The covered CDR3 bases are TGTGCCAGCAGCTTTGCAGGTAATCAGCCC. The chain carries TRBV5-6 and TRBJ1-5; D is uncertain. The CDR3 goes on 3 residues after the read ends, and that part is filled in from the germline J gene. Germline CDR1 SGHDT, CDR2 YYEEEE. V gave up 2 bases and J gave up 4 bases, with 7 bases separating them. The CDR3 spans 13 residues.

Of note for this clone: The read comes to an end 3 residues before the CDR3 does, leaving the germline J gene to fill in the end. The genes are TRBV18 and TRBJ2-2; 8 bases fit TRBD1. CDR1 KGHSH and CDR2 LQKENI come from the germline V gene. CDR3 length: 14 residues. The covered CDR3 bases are TGTGCCAGCTCACCGGGACAGGCTGGTGAAAAG. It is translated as CASSPGQAGEK. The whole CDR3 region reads CASSPGQAGEKLFF.

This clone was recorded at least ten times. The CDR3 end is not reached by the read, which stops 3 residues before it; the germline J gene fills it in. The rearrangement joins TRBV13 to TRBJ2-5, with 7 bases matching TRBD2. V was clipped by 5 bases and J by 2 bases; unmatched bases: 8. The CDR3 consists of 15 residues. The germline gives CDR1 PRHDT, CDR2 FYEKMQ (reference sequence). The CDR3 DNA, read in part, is TGTGCCAGCAGCGAATCCGGGACTATACAAGAGACC. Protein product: CASSESGTIQET. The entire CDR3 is CASSESGTIQETQYF.

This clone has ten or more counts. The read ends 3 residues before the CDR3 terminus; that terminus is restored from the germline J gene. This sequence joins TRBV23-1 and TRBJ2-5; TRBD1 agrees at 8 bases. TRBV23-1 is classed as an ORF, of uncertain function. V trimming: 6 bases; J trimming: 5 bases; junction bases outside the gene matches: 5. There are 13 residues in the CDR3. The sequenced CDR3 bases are TGCGCCAGCAGGACAGGGGACCCGGAGACC. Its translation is CASRTGDPET. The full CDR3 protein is CASRTGDPETQYF.

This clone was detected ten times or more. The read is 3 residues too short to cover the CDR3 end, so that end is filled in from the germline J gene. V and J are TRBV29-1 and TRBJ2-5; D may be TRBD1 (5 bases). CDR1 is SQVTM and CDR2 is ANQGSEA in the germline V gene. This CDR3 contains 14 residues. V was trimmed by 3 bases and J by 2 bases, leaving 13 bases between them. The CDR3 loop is CSVDLDITQETQYF. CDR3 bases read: TGCAGCGTTGATTTGGACATCACTCAAGAGACC.

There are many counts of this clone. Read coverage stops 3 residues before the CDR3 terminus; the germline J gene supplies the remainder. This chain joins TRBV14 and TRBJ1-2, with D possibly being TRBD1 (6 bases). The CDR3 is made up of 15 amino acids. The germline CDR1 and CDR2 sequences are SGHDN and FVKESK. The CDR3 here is CASSLDGGRFEGYTF. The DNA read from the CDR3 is TGTGCCAGCAGCCTCGACGGGGGGCGTTTTGAGGGC.

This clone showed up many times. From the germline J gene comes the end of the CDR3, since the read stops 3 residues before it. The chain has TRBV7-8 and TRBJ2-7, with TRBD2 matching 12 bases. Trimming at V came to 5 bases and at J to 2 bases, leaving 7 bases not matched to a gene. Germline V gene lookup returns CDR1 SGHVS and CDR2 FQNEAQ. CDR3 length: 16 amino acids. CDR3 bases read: TGTGCCAGCAGCCTCGGACTAGCGGGGACCACCTACGAG. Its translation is CASSLGLAGTTYE. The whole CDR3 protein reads CASSLGLAGTTYEQYF.

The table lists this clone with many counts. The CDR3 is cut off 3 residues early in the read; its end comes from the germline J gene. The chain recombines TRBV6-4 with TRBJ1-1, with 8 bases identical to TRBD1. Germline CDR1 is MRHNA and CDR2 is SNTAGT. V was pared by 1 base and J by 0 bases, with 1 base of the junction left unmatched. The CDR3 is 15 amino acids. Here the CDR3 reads CASSDWTGMNTEAFF. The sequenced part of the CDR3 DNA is TGTGCCAGCAGTGACTGGACAGGGATGAACACTGAA.

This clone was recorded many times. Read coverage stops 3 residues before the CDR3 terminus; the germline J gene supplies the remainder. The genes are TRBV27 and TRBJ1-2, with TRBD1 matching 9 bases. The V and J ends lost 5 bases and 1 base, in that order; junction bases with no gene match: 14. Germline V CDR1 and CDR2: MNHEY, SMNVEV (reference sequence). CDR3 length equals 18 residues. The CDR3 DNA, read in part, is TGTGCCAGCAGTAGTACAGGGGGCTCTTTAGTTATTAACTATGGC. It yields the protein CASSSTGGSLVINYG. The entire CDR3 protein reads CASSSTGGSLVINYGYTF.

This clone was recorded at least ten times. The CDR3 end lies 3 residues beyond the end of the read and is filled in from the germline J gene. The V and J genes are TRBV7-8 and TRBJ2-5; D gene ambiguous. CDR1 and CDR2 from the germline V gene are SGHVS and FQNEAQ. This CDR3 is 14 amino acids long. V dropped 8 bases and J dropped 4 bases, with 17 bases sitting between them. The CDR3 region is CASGLRNRGETQYF. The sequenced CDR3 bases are TGTGCCAGCGGCCTTCGTAATCGAGGAGAGACC.

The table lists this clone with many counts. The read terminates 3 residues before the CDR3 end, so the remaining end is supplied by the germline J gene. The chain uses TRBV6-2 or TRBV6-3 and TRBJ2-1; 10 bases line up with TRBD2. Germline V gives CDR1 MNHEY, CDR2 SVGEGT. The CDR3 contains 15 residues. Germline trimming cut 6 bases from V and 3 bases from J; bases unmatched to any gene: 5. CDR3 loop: CASSLLAGGYNEQFF. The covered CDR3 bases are TGTGCCAGCAGCCTATTAGCGGGAGGCTACAATGAG.

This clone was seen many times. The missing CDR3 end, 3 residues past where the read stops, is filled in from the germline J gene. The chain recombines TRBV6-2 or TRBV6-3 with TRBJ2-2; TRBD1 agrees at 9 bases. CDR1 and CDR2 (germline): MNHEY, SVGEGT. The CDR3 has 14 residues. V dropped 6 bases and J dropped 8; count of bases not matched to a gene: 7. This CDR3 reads CASSPQGARGELFF. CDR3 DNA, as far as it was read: TGTGCCAGCAGCCCACAGGGGGCCAGGGGGGAG.

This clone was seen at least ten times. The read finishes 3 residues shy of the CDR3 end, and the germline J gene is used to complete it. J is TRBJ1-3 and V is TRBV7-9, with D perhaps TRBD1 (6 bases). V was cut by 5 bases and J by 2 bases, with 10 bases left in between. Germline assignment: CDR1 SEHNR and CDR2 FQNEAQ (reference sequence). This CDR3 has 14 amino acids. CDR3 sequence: CASSREGAGNTIYF. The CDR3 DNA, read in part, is TGTGCCAGCAGCCGGGAGGGGGCTGGAAACACC.

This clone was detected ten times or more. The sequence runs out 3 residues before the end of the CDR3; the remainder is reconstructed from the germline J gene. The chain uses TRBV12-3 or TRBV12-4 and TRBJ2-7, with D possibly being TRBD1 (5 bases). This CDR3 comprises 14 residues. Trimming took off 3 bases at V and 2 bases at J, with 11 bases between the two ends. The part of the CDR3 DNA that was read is TGTGCCAGCAGTTTTCCAGGGAAACCCTACGAG. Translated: CASSFPGKPYE. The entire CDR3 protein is CASSFPGKPYEQYF.

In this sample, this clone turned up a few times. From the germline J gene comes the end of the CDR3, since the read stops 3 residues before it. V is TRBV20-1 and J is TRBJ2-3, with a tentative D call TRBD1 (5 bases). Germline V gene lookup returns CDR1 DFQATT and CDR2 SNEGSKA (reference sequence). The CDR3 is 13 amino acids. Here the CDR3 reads CSARGISGMAQYF. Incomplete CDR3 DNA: TGCAGTGCTAGAGGAATTTCAGGGATGGCG.

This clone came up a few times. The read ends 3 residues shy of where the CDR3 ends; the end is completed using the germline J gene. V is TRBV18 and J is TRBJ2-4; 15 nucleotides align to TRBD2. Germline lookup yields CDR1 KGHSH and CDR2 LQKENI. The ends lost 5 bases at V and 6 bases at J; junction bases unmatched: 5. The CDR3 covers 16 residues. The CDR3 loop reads CASSSRTSGGANIQYF. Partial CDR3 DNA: TGTGCCAGCTCATCCCGGACTAGCGGGGGGGCAAACATT.

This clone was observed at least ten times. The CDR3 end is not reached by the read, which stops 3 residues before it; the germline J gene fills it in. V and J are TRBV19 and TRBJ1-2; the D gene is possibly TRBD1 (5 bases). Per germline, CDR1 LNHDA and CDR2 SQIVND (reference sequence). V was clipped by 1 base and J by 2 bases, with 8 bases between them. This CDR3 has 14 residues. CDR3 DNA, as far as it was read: TGTGCCAGTAGTATAGCTGGGGGGAACTATGGC. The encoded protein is CASSIAGGNYG. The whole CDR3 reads CASSIAGGNYGYTF.

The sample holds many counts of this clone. CDR3 DNA, as far as it was read: TGTGCCACCCAGCCTAGCCCAGTACACGGGGAG. Translated: CATQPSPVHGE. The CDR3 in its entirety is CATQPSPVHGELFF. The chain carries TRBV2 and TRBJ2-2, with D maybe TRBD2 (5 bases). The read ends 3 residues shy of where the CDR3 ends; the end is completed using the germline J gene. In germline, CDR1 is SNHLY, CDR2 FYNNEI. V lost 10 bases and J lost 7, with 19 bases in between. CDR3 length equals 14 residues. Variable domain in full (rest from reference TRBV2 and TRBJ2-2): EPEVTQTPSHQVTQMGQEVILRCVPISNHLYFYWYRQILGQKVEFLVSFYNNEISEKSEIFDDQFSVERPDGSNFTLKIRSTKLEDSAMYFCATQPSPVHGELFFGEGSRLTVL.

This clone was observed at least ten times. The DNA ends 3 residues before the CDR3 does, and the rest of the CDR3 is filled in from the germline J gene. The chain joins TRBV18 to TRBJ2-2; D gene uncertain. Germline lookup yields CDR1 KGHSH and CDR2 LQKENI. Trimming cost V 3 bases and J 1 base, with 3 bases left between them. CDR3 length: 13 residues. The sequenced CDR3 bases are TGTGCCAGCTCACCCCAGAACACCGGGGAG. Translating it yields CASSPQNTGE. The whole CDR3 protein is CASSPQNTGELFF.

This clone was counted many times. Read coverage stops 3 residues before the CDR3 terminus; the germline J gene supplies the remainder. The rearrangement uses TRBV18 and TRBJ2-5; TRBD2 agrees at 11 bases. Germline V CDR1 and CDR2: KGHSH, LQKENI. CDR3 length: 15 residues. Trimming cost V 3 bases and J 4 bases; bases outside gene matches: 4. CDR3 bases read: TGTGCCAGCTCACCCGGGACTAGCGGAGCAGAGACC. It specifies CASSPGTSGAET. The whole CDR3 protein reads CASSPGTSGAETQYF.

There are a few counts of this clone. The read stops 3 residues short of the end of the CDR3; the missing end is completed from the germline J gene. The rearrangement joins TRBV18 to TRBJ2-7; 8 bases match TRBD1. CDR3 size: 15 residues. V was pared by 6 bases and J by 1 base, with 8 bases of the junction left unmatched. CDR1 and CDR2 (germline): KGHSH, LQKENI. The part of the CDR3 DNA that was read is TGTGCCAGCTCGCAAGGACAGGGCCCGTCCTACGAG. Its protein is CASSQGQGPSYE. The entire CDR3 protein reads CASSQGQGPSYEQYF.

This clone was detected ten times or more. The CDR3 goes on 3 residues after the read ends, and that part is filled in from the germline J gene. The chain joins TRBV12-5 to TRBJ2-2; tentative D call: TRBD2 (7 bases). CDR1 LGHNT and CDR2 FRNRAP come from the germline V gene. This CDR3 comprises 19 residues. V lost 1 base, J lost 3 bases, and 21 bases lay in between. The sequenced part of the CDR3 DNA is TGTGCTAGTGGTTTGGGACGAGGGGGGGGAGGATCCGACACCGGGGAG. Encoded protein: CASGLGRGGGGSDTGE. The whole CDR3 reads CASGLGRGGGGSDTGELFF.

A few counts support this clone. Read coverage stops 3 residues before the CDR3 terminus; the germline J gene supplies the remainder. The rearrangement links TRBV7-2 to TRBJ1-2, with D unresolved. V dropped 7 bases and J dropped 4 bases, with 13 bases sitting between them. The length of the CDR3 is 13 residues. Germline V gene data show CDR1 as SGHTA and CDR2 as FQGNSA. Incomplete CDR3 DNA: TGTGCCAGCACCCTCCCAAGCCGCTATGGC. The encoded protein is CASTLPSRYG. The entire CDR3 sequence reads CASTLPSRYGYTF.

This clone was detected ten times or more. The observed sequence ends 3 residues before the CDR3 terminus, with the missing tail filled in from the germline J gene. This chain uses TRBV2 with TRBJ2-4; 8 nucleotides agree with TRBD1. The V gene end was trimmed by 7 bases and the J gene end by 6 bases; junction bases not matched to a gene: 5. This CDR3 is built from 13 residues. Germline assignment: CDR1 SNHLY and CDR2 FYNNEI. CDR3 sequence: CASTQDRVNIQYF. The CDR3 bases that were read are TGTGCCAGCACGCAGGACAGGGTAAACATT.